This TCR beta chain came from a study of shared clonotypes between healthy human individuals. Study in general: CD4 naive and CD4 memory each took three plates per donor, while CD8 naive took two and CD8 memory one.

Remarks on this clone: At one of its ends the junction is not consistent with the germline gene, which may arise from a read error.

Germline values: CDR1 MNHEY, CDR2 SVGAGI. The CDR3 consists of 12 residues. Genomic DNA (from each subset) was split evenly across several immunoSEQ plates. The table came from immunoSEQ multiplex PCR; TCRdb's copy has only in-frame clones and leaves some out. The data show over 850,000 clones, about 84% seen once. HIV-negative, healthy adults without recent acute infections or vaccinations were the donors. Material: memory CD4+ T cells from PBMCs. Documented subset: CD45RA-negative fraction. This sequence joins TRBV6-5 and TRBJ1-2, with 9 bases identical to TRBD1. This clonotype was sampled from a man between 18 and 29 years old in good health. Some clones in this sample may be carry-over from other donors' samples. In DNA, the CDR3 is TGTGCCAGCAGTTACCGGACAGGGGCTTCCTTCTTC. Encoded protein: CASSYRTGASFF.